This T cell receptor (beta chain) was recorded in a study of PD-L1 blockade in urothelial cancer. Study information: About 85% of the roughly 30 patients were males with bladder-origin urothelial cancer. Blood gave a median about 150,000 T cells. Overall study findings and caveats: Those with durable benefit had larger increases in tumor-associated blood clones at 3 weeks.

Only a few counts were recorded for this clone. The antigen remains undetermined. V was cut by 0 bases and J by 0 bases, with 5 bases left in between. The CDR3 is made up of 13 amino acids. Germline loops: CDR1 GTSNPN, CDR2 SVGIG (reference sequence). Measured with immunoSEQ multiplex PCR; TCRdb has only the in-frame clones, and not every one. Seen here are tens of thousands of clones, 70% to 80% observed once, and the top ten hold about 3.7%. Time point described: peripheral blood 6 weeks after treatment start. Here the sequenced sample was PBMCs, taken around atezolizumab (anti-PD-L1) treatment. The TCR was taken from a man between 65 and 85 years old with urothelial cancer. The rearrangement links TRBV30 to TRBJ1-1; D is unresolved. CDR3 protein: CAWSVGVNTEAFF. In DNA form, the CDR3 reads TGTGCCTGGAGTGTCGGGGTGAACACTGAAGCTTTCTTT.